The present TCR beta chain was sequenced within a study of T cells in tuberculosis. Overall study results and limits: Active tuberculosis patients had shorter CDR3-alpha; the beta difference was nonsignificant.

Latent tuberculosis screening used tuberculin skin test and IGRA at entry. Assay: immunoSEQ multiplex PCR; the TCRdb copy retains only in-frame clones and omits some. The sample shows 30,000 to 45,000 clones, over 90% of them seen only once. Details on this clone: Its antigen is still unknown.

V lost 4 bases, J lost 8 bases, and 7 bases stayed unmatched. CDR3 length: 14 residues. Germline V lookup: CDR1 SGHVS, CDR2 FQNEAQ. What was sequenced was PBMCs. The chain links TRBV7-8 to TRBJ1-4; 7 bases align to TRBD1. The sequence was obtained from a donor aged 10 to 29 with latent tuberculosis or without tuberculosis infection. The CDR3 nucleotides read TGTGCCAGCAGCTCCGACAGGGCGGGCGAAAAACTGTTTTTT. Encoded protein: CASSSDRAGEKLFF.